A selection of T cell receptor beta chains follows, all from one sample in a study of blood T cell repertoires in COVID-19. Method: immunoSEQ multiplex PCR; TCRdb's copy keeps in-frame clones and lacks some. In the table there are approximately 160,000 clones, more than 60% of which are singletons. Sequencing was carried out using peripheral blood. All receptors derive from a man in his 60s with acute or convalescent COVID-19. Both conserved end residues are part of each CDR3. Each record gives: D gene, clone size, V gene, J gene, CDR3 DNA, CDR3 protein. A D gene is named only where the DNA matches it firmly. Only part of the rows carry a size: once, few, many, or a class if the clone is expanded.

d_gene: NA; abundance: few; v_gene: TRBV5-6; j_gene: TRBJ1-1; CDR3nt: TGTGCCAGCAGCTTGCTGGAGTCAGTTGAAGCTTTCTTT; CDR3aa: CASSLLESVEAFF
d_gene: NA; abundance: NA; v_gene: TRBV5-1; j_gene: TRBJ2-7; CDR3nt: TGCGCCAGCAGCTTCCTCTACGAGCAGTACTTC; CDR3aa: CASSFLYEQYF
d_gene: TRBD1; abundance: NA; v_gene: TRBV5-5; j_gene: TRBJ2-1; CDR3nt: TGTGCCAGCAGCTTGACCCGGGACAGATTATACAATGAGCAGTTCTTC; CDR3aa: CASSLTRDRLYNEQFF
d_gene: NA; abundance: NA; v_gene: TRBV25-1; j_gene: TRBJ1-3; CDR3nt: TGTGCCAGCAGTCCTCCTAGGGGTTCTCTCTCTGGAAACACCATATATTTT; CDR3aa: CASSPPRGSLSGNTIYF
d_gene: TRBD1; abundance: NA; v_gene: TRBV5-6; j_gene: TRBJ1-4; CDR3nt: TGTGCCAGCAGCGGGGGACAGGGGGGATTTGAAAAACTGTTTTTT; CDR3aa: CASSGGQGGFEKLFF
d_gene: TRBD2; abundance: NA; v_gene: TRBV3-1/TRBV3-2; j_gene: TRBJ2-7; CDR3nt: TGTGCCAGCAGCCAAGGTTCTAGGGCGGGGGACTACGAGCAGTACTTC; CDR3aa: CASSQGSRAGDYEQYF
d_gene: TRBD2; abundance: NA; v_gene: TRBV29-1; j_gene: TRBJ2-1; CDR3nt: TGCAGCGTTGAAGATACAGGACTAGCGGGGGGGCAGTACAATGAGCAGTTCTTC; CDR3aa: CSVEDTGLAGGQYNEQFF
d_gene: NA; abundance: NA; v_gene: TRBV7-9; j_gene: TRBJ2-3; CDR3nt: TGTGCCAGCAGCTTAGCAGGGGTGGGCACAGATACGCAGTATTTT; CDR3aa: CASSLAGVGTDTQYF
d_gene: NA; abundance: NA; v_gene: TRBV13; j_gene: TRBJ1-1; CDR3nt: TGTGCCAGCAGCTTAGGATCCGGGGGGAACACTGAAGCTTTCTTT; CDR3aa: CASSLGSGGNTEAFF
d_gene: NA; abundance: NA; v_gene: TRBV29-1; j_gene: TRBJ1-1; CDR3nt: TGCAGCGTTGAAGATCCCGGTTCTAATGCTGAAGCTTTCTTT; CDR3aa: CSVEDPGSNAEAFF
d_gene: NA; abundance: once; v_gene: TRBV27; j_gene: TRBJ2-3; CDR3nt: TGTGCCAGCGGCTACTGGAGTACGCAGTATTTT; CDR3aa: CASGYWSTQYF
d_gene: TRBD1; abundance: NA; v_gene: TRBV19; j_gene: TRBJ1-1; CDR3nt: TGTGCCAGTACTGAGACAGGGGGCCTGAACACTGAAGCTTTCTTT; CDR3aa: CASTETGGLNTEAFF
d_gene: TRBD1; abundance: NA; v_gene: TRBV6-6; j_gene: TRBJ1-2; CDR3nt: TGTGCCAGCACCGAACACAGGGGCTATGGCTACACCTTC; CDR3aa: CASTEHRGYGYTF
d_gene: NA; abundance: NA; v_gene: TRBV2; j_gene: TRBJ1-4; CDR3nt: TGTGCCAGCAGCGAAGACGGAGGAAATGAAAAACTGTTTTTT; CDR3aa: CASSEDGGNEKLFF
d_gene: NA; abundance: NA; v_gene: TRBV3-1/TRBV3-2; j_gene: TRBJ1-1; CDR3nt: TGTGCCAGCAGCCAGCCGGATAGGGGGGGCACTGAAGCTTTCTTT; CDR3aa: CASSQPDRGGTEAFF
d_gene: TRBD1; abundance: NA; v_gene: TRBV5-4; j_gene: TRBJ2-7; CDR3nt: TGTGCCAGCAGCCCCGGGACAGGGGGCTACGAGCAGTACTTC; CDR3aa: CASSPGTGGYEQYF
d_gene: NA; abundance: NA; v_gene: TRBV18; j_gene: TRBJ1-2; CDR3nt: TGTGCCAGCTCACCAGAGACAGAGAGATATGGCTACACCTTC; CDR3aa: CASSPETERYGYTF
d_gene: TRBD1; abundance: few; v_gene: TRBV6-5; j_gene: TRBJ2-7; CDR3nt: TGTGCCAGCAGTTACAAACGACAGGGGTTCCACGAGCAGTACTTC; CDR3aa: CASSYKRQGFHEQYF
d_gene: TRBD2; abundance: NA; v_gene: TRBV6-5; j_gene: TRBJ2-5; CDR3nt: TGTGCCAGCACCCTAAAGCGGGGGAGCCAAGAGACCCAGTACTTC; CDR3aa: CASTLKRGSQETQYF
d_gene: TRBD1; abundance: once; v_gene: TRBV27; j_gene: TRBJ2-4; CDR3nt: TGTGCCAGCAGTTTACAGGGACAGGGGAAAAACATTCAGTACTTC; CDR3aa: CASSLQGQGKNIQYF
d_gene: TRBD1; abundance: NA; v_gene: TRBV11-2; j_gene: TRBJ1-5; CDR3nt: TGTGCCAGCAGCTTAGGTCTAGGGACAGGGGACAATCAGCCCCAGCATTTT; CDR3aa: CASSLGLGTGDNQPQHF
d_gene: TRBD1; abundance: NA; v_gene: TRBV6-2/TRBV6-3; j_gene: TRBJ1-1; CDR3nt: TGTGCCAGCAGTTTAGGGACAGCCACTGAAGCTTTCTTT; CDR3aa: CASSLGTATEAFF
d_gene: NA; abundance: NA; v_gene: TRBV7-9; j_gene: TRBJ2-5; CDR3nt: TGTGCCAGCAGCTTAAAGACTTCGGAGACCCAGTACTTC; CDR3aa: CASSLKTSETQYF
d_gene: NA; abundance: NA; v_gene: TRBV5-1; j_gene: TRBJ2-1; CDR3nt: TGCGCCAGCAGCTTGGAGGTAGCGCAAACCTCCAATGAGCAGTTCTTC; CDR3aa: CASSLEVAQTSNEQFF
d_gene: NA; abundance: NA; v_gene: TRBV5-5; j_gene: TRBJ2-5; CDR3nt: TGTGCCAGCAACCCGCCGGCGGTAGAGACCCAGTACTTC; CDR3aa: CASNPPAVETQYF
d_gene: TRBD1; abundance: few; v_gene: TRBV5-1; j_gene: TRBJ2-7; CDR3nt: TGCGCCAGCAGCCCCGGGACAGGAGAGTACGAGCAGTACTTC; CDR3aa: CASSPGTGEYEQYF
d_gene: TRBD2; abundance: NA; v_gene: TRBV6-1; j_gene: TRBJ2-1; CDR3nt: TGTGCCAGCAGTGAACAACTAGCGGTCTCCTACAATGAGCAGTTCTTC; CDR3aa: CASSEQLAVSYNEQFF
d_gene: NA; abundance: NA; v_gene: TRBV5-1; j_gene: TRBJ2-5; CDR3nt: TGCGCCAGCAGCTTGGAGGGGGGACAGATACAAGAGACCCAGTACTTC; CDR3aa: CASSLEGGQIQETQYF
d_gene: TRBD2; abundance: NA; v_gene: TRBV7-2; j_gene: TRBJ2-5; CDR3nt: TGTGCCAGCAGCTTAGAGCCGGGGGGTTGGGAGACCCAGTACTTC; CDR3aa: CASSLEPGGWETQYF
d_gene: TRBD2; abundance: few; v_gene: TRBV4-1; j_gene: TRBJ2-3; CDR3nt: TGCGCCAGCAGCCTCTCCGGACTAGCGGGGTTCACAGATACGCAGTATTTT; CDR3aa: CASSLSGLAGFTDTQYF
d_gene: TRBD2; abundance: NA; v_gene: TRBV4-1; j_gene: TRBJ2-7; CDR3nt: TGCGCCAGCAGCCAAGAGGGGGGGGGAGACGAGCAGTACTTC; CDR3aa: CASSQEGGGDEQYF
d_gene: NA; abundance: NA; v_gene: TRBV29-1; j_gene: TRBJ2-1; CDR3nt: TGCAGCGTTGTTGTCGGGCAGGGTAGGAAGAATGAGCAGTTCTTC; CDR3aa: CSVVVGQGRKNEQFF
d_gene: TRBD1; abundance: NA; v_gene: TRBV4-1; j_gene: TRBJ1-2; CDR3nt: TGCGCCAGCAGCCTCCAGCAGGGGGCAGGACAAGGCTACACCTTC; CDR3aa: CASSLQQGAGQGYTF
d_gene: TRBD1; abundance: once; v_gene: TRBV7-3; j_gene: TRBJ2-6; CDR3nt: TGTGCCAGCAGCAGACAGGGGACTGGGGCCAACGTCCTGACTTTC; CDR3aa: CASSRQGTGANVLTF
d_gene: TRBD1; abundance: NA; v_gene: TRBV6-2/TRBV6-3; j_gene: TRBJ2-5; CDR3nt: TGTGCCAGCAGTTCCCTCTCCACAGGGGGGAAGGAGACCCAGTACTTC; CDR3aa: CASSSLSTGGKETQYF
d_gene: TRBD2; abundance: NA; v_gene: TRBV20-1; j_gene: TRBJ2-7; CDR3nt: TGCAGTGCTAGTAGCCTAGCGGGGGGGTTCTACGAGCAGTACTTC; CDR3aa: CSASSLAGGFYEQYF
d_gene: TRBD1; abundance: once; v_gene: TRBV6-1; j_gene: TRBJ2-7; CDR3nt: TGTGCCAGCAGTAAAGGCACGACAGGGGGCTGGTACGAGCAGTACTTC; CDR3aa: CASSKGTTGGWYEQYF
d_gene: NA; abundance: NA; v_gene: TRBV9; j_gene: TRBJ1-5; CDR3nt: TGTGCCAGCAGCGTAGCTCCAGGGAGCAATCAGCCCCAGCATTTT; CDR3aa: CASSVAPGSNQPQHF
d_gene: NA; abundance: NA; v_gene: TRBV7-8; j_gene: TRBJ2-5; CDR3nt: TGTGCCAGCAGCTTAATGTGGACTACTGGCGAGACCCAGTACTTC; CDR3aa: CASSLMWTTGETQYF
d_gene: NA; abundance: NA; v_gene: TRBV10-1; j_gene: TRBJ1-1; CDR3nt: TGCGCCAGCAGGACAGTCTTGAACACTGAAGCTTTCTTT; CDR3aa: CASRTVLNTEAFF
d_gene: NA; abundance: once; v_gene: TRBV9; j_gene: TRBJ2-2; CDR3nt: TGTGCCAGCAGCGTCCGCACCGGGGAGCTGTTTTTT; CDR3aa: CASSVRTGELFF
d_gene: NA; abundance: NA; v_gene: TRBV2; j_gene: TRBJ1-1; CDR3nt: TGTGCCAGCAGCCGACTGCAGGGGAACACTGAAGCTTTCTTT; CDR3aa: CASSRLQGNTEAFF
d_gene: TRBD2; abundance: many; v_gene: TRBV7-2; j_gene: TRBJ2-5; CDR3nt: TGTGCCAGCAGCTTAGCGGGTAGCGGGGGCCGGGAGACCCAGTACTTC; CDR3aa: CASSLAGSGGRETQYF
d_gene: NA; abundance: NA; v_gene: TRBV5-5; j_gene: TRBJ2-1; CDR3nt: TGTGCCAGCAGCTTGGGGCAGGGAAGGGGTGGGCAGTTCTTC; CDR3aa: CASSLGQGRGGQFF